The rows below give T cell receptor beta chains drawn from one sample of a study of CD8+CD57+ T cells in acquired aplastic anemia. TCRdb called the reads again in MiXCR, with one record for every CDR3 protein. Altogether hundreds of thousands of distinct CDR3 sequences are present, under 40% being singletons, with the ten largest covering under 0.95%. Sequencing was carried out using sorted CD4+, CD8+, or CD8+CD57+ T cells (not recorded which) from PBMCs. Source of these receptors: a human donor with aplastic anemia. Both conserved end residues are trimmed from each CDR3.

j_gene,v_gene,CDR3aa
TRBJ1-2,TRBV19,ASRTRTNYGYT
TRBJ1-1,TRBV12-3/TRBV12-4,ASSLGPGEAF
TRBJ1-5,TRBV7-3,ASSFREGQPQH
TRBJ1-6,TRBV6-1,ASSIGTGNSPLH
TRBJ2-7,TRBV15,ATRGITYEQY
TRBJ2-3,TRBV24-1,ATSDSAEYRPDTQY
TRBJ2-2,TRBV6-1,ASSVPASPGGELF
TRBJ2-6,TRBV28,ASRGGANVLT
TRBJ2-1,TRBV10-3,AISDWQGYNEQF
TRBJ2-7,TRBV30,AYQQGVGQY
TRBJ1-3,TRBV4-1,ASSQLEHGNTIY
TRBJ1-1,TRBV19,ASSMEGAWTEAF
TRBJ1-5,TRBV25-1,AGRTRRDNQPQH
TRBJ1-5,TRBV12-5,ASGFDRVSNQPQH
TRBJ1-6,TRBV15,ATSRAGFGSPLH
TRBJ2-3,TRBV19,ASSIVGGQGTDTQY
TRBJ2-5,TRBV6-5,ASRSLEETQY
TRBJ2-2,TRBV14,ASSHVASGELF
TRBJ2-5,TRBV20-1,SARVDRPVQETQY
TRBJ1-1,TRBV14,ASSPWTGGVENTEAF
TRBJ1-2,TRBV2,ASTSPRAGYGYT
TRBJ2-2,TRBV20-1,SARTIKEELAGRAGELF
TRBJ1-2,TRBV29-1,SVRLSGAGGYGYT
TRBJ2-7,TRBV5-6,ASSFGGGKNEQY
TRBJ2-5,TRBV25-1,ASTRRTSVYQETQY
TRBJ1-2,TRBV20-1,SARTAGNT
TRBJ1-4,TRBV7-6,ASSLDRAEKLF
TRBJ1-1,TRBV7-2,ASSLFGTEAF
TRBJ1-5,TRBV20-1,SAIDRGNQPQH
TRBJ1-5,TRBV2,ASTTDRGDQPQH
TRBJ1-5,TRBV2,ASRYQGLGQPQH
TRBJ1-2,TRBV7-9,ASSFADRPNYGYT
TRBJ2-7,TRBV7-8,ASSLAGAAGEQY
TRBJ2-3,TRBV2,ASSELSGRITDTQY
TRBJ2-3,TRBV2,ASLTLFTDTQY
TRBJ1-2,TRBV6-7,ASSSANGGPNYGYT
TRBJ2-6,TRBV19,ASSIGGANVLT
TRBJ2-1,TRBV29-1,SGASASYNEQF
TRBJ1-2,TRBV19,ASSVTAWTPDGYT
TRBJ1-5,TRBV7-8,ASSPDRSNQPQH
TRBJ2-3,TRBV24-1,ATSDSGTSVTDTQY
TRBJ2-1,TRBV5-5,ASSHPRQGADEQF
TRBJ2-7,TRBV7-9,ASSLGGGYDYEQY
TRBJ1-3,TRBV9,ASSVTPSSGNTIY
TRBJ2-7,TRBV3-1,ASSQPNSYEQY
TRBJ2-7,TRBV20-1,SFSRLRAYEQY
TRBJ1-4,TRBV10-3,AISESTDEKLF